One and the same sample provided the 6 T cell receptor beta chains below, sequenced in a study of T cells in Graves' hyperthyroidism and ophthalmopathy. TCR beta CDR3 region amplification was performed from RNA transcripts. RT-PCR in the first round (using the HTBI primer set) targeted the TCR CDR3. One entry per CDR3 protein, called by TCRdb with MiXCR from the multiplex PCR reads. The sample shows just under 750,000 distinct CDR3 sequences, around a third of them seen only once. Sequences were obtained from blood. The receptors here all came from a woman in her thirties or forties with Graves' hyperthyroidism.

This clonotype was detected only a few times. The chain combines TRBV6-6 with TRBJ1-5; 7 nucleotides line up with TRBD1. This CDR3 contains 13 residues. The V gene end was trimmed by 6 bases and the J gene end by 4 bases; junction bases not matched to a gene: 3. Germline loops: CDR1 MNHNY, CDR2 SVGAGI (reference sequence). In nucleotides, the CDR3 is TGTGCCAGCAGGATGACAGGGAATCAGCCCCAGCATTTT. It yields the protein CASRMTGNQPQHF.

The chain employs TRBV9 and TRBJ2-7, with TRBD1 matching 7 bases. CDR3 size: 15 residues. Germline CDR1 is SGDLS and CDR2 is YYNGEE. The V gene end was trimmed by 4 bases and the J gene end by 2 bases; junction bases not matched to a gene: 9. The CDR3 here is CASSQGSQGTYEQYF. The CDR3 region has the DNA TGTGCCAGCAGCCAAGGGTCACAGGGGACCTACGAGCAGTACTTC.

The V and J genes are TRBV2 and TRBJ2-5, with D hard to call. CDR3 length: 12 amino acids. The V end was cut by 6 bases, the J end by 5 bases, with 10 bases between. CDR1 and CDR2 (germline): SNHLY, FYNNEI. The CDR3 sequence: CASRGVGETQYF. The CDR3 nucleotides are TGTGCCAGCAGAGGTGTAGGGGAGACCCAGTACTTC.

The V and J genes are TRBV6-2 or TRBV6-3 and TRBJ2-7, with 11 bases identical to TRBD1. V shed 5 bases, J shed 5 bases, and the junction held 5 bases outside the gene matches. The germline V gene encodes CDR1 MNHEY and CDR2 SVGEGT. The CDR3 contains 14 residues. CDR3 region: CASSGDRGSHEQYF. The CDR3, as DNA: TGTGCCAGCAGTGGGGACAGGGGGTCCCACGAGCAGTACTTC.

The genes are TRBV19 and TRBJ2-7, with TRBD2 matching 11 bases. This CDR3 spans 15 amino acids. The trim removed 5 bases at V and 3 bases at J, leaving 6 bases unmatched. CDR1 is LNHDA, CDR2 SQIVND, per germline (reference sequence). CDR3 DNA: TGTGCCAGTAGTCTGGTAGCGGGGGGGTTCTACGAGCAGTACTTC. Translation gives CASSLVAGGFYEQYF.

This clonotype was detected a few times. The V call is TRBV24-1, the J call TRBJ1-1, with D maybe TRBD1 (6 bases). The germline V and J ends were trimmed by 4 bases and 5 bases, with 10 bases remaining between them. Germline lookup yields CDR1 KGHDR and CDR2 SFDVKD. This CDR3 contains 13 residues. CDR3 sequence (DNA): TGTGCCACCAGTGACCCGGGGGCAACTGAAGCTTTCTTT. It specifies CATSDPGATEAFF.